The T cell receptor beta chain under discussion was sequenced for a study of T cells after yellow fever vaccination (dated by TCRdb to the late 2010s). Background on the whole study: The SMART-Seq v4 Ultra Low Input RNA kit was used to prepare libraries from fractions with low cell numbers. Two healthy male donors, one aged 18 to 30 and one aged 30 to 39 years, were included in the cohort. Bulk PBMC replicates and cell subsets were isolated from blood drawn at multiple timepoints before and after both primary and secondary immunization. Bulk TCR alpha and beta repertoires were sequenced longitudinally to track T-cell clones before and after primary and booster YFV17D yellow fever vaccination. What the research found in general, with its limitations: Computational filtering was required because FACS-sorted repertoires could contain abundant contaminating clonotypes from the bulk population. The study included only a couple of donors, which limits how far the findings can be generalized. After the booster, most of the clones that had expanded following primary vaccination were detected again (96% of CD4 and 80% to 90% of CD8), which suggests that memory was broadly maintained. Compared with the primary T-cell response, the secondary T-cell response was weaker but faster, peaking on day 5 rather than day 15. A small fraction of clonotypes showed up in both the CD4 and CD8 compartments, probably as a result of convergent recombination.

TCR cDNA was synthesized by 5'RACE template switching, through which a universal primer site and unique molecular identifiers were introduced. cDNA synthesis was primed from both the TCR alpha and TCR beta constant segments. Two PCR steps were used to amplify libraries, with sample barcodes and sequencing adapters being added in the second step. Sequencing of libraries was performed on Illumina HiSeq 2500 (2x100 bp) or NovaSeq (2x150 bp). Processing in the source paper ran as follows. Reads were demultiplexed and collapsed into UMI consensus sequences with MIGEC, and V(D)J alignment was performed with MiXCR. Clonotypes responding to the vaccine were identified with edgeR on replicate PBMC samples, with the criteria of FDR below 0.01 and a log2 fold change above 5 up to day 15. Each bulk clonotype received a CD4 or CD8 identity based on whether the sequenced CD4 or CD8 repertoire contained that clonotype at higher abundance. TCRdb trimmed the raw reads at Q25, called clones with MiXCR and kept productive beta chains. Every entry covers one CDR3 protein and lists the most common genes and DNA from its rows. These V and J calls rely on TCRdb rather than the paper's analysis. Recorded for this sample are around 110,000 distinct CDR3 sequences; approximately 8.4% of them occurred a single time. The ten largest account for 25% of the sample.

This clonotype was counted ten times or more. Its antigen is still unknown. It has no much larger one-base neighbor in the sample; base qualities were not kept. This specimen's treatment or condition label, per the study, means: live attenuated yellow fever vaccine strain. A standard Ficoll-Paque protocol was used to isolate PBMCs from peripheral blood. Dynabeads CD4 and CD8 positive selection kits were used to isolate the CD4 and CD8 T-cell fractions. TriZol was used to extract RNA from bulk PBMCs, CD4 and CD8 fractions, and dextramer-positive and dextramer-negative fractions. CDR3 length: 15 amino acids, cysteine to phenylalanine. Kept here is only the CDR3 DNA, which spans 45 bases and is read in frame from base 1. Trimmed from V: 2 bases; trimmed from J: 2 bases; junction bases lacking a gene match: 4. From a lookup of the germline V gene, CDR1 and CDR2 are MNHEY and SVGAGI.

The sample was CD8+ T cells sorted from PBMCs, taken 45 days after the yellow fever booster vaccination. The sequence was obtained from a man younger than 40 who received the YFV17D yellow fever vaccine. The sequence is built from TRBV6-5 and TRBJ2-3; 7 of the junction bases match TRBD2. The DNA is as follows: TGTGCCAGCAGTTACGGACTAGGGAACACAGATACGCAGTATTTT. It specifies CASSYGLGNTDTQYF.